One sample yielded the 5 T cell receptor beta chains listed below, sequenced in a study of control samples from healthy donors and cancer patients. TCRdb keeps only in-frame clones here, not all; method: immunoSEQ multiplex PCR. The sample includes about 140,000 clones, 90% to 95% of them seen just once. Sequenced input: blood. These receptors all stem from a man aged 40-55 years in good health.

This CDR3 reads CASSTLTTSDGYTF. CDR3 nucleotides: TGTGCCAGTAGTACTCTAACGACAAGCGATGGCTACACCTTC. This chain uses TRBV19 with TRBJ1-2; D call uncertain. The CDR3 is 14 amino acids. Trimming pared 4 bases from V and 6 bases from J, leaving 15 bases between. Germline assignment: CDR1 LNHDA and CDR2 SQIVND (reference sequence).

The CDR3 sequence is CASSEGGTYEQYF. CDR3 sequence (DNA): TGTGCCAGCAGTGAGGGGGGTACCTACGAGCAGTACTTC. The chain employs TRBV6-1 and TRBJ2-7, with D possibly TRBD2 on 6 matching bases. Trimming took off 3 bases at V and 2 bases at J, with 8 bases between the two ends. The CDR3 has 13 amino acids. In germline, CDR1 is MNHNS, CDR2 SASEGT.

Only one count was recorded for this clone. The chain links TRBV6-2 or TRBV6-3 to TRBJ1-5; perhaps TRBD1 as D (6 bases). The CDR3 runs 13 residues. CDR1 MNHEY and CDR2 SVGEGT come from the germline V gene. Deletions cut 5 bases from V and 6 bases from J, with 11 bases between. DNA for the CDR3: TGTGCCAGCAGTCTAACAGGGAGTCAGCCCCAGCATTTT. Its protein product is CASSLTGSQPQHF.

The chain recombines TRBV5-6 with TRBJ2-1; D gene ambiguous. Between the trimmed V and J ends, which lost 0 bases and 3 bases, there was a span of 10 bases. Germline V gene sequence: CDR1 SGHDT, CDR2 YYEEEE. CDR3 length: 15 amino acids. The CDR3 sequence: CASSLEGWVYNEQFF. CDR3 DNA sequence: TGTGCCAGCAGCTTGGAGGGATGGGTCTACAATGAGCAGTTCTTC.

The chain carries TRBV19 and TRBJ2-1; D is possibly TRBD2 (6 bases). This CDR3 has 15 amino acids. Trimming cost V 4 bases and J 2 bases, with 12 bases left between them. Germline V gene sequence: CDR1 LNHDA, CDR2 SQIVND (reference sequence). CDR3 region: CASSKEGRPYNEQFF. DNA of the CDR3: TGTGCCAGTAGTAAGGAGGGAAGGCCCTACAATGAGCAGTTCTTC.